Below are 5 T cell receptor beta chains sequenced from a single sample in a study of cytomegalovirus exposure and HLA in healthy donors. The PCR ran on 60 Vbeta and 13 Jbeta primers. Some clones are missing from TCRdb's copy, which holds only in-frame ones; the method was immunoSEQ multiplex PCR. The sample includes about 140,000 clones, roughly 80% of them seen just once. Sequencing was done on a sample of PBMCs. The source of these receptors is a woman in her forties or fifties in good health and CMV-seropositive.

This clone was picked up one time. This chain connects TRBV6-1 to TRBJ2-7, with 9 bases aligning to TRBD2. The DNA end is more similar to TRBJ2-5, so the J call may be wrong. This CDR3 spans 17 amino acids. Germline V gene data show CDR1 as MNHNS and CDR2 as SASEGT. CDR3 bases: TGTGCCAGCAGTGGGCGGGCTAGCGGGGCCCAGGGAGAGACCCAGTACTTC. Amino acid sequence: CASSGRASGAQGETQYF.

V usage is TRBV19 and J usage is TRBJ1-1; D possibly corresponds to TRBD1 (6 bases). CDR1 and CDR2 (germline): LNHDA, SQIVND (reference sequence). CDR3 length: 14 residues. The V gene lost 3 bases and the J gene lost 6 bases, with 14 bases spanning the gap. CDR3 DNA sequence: TGTGCCAGTAGTATCCTCCGGGACACCCCTGAAGCTTTCTTT. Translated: CASSILRDTPEAFF.

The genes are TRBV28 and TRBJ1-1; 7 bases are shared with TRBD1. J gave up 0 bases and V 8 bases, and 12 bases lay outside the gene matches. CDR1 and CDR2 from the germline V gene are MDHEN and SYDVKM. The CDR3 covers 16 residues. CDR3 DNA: TGTGCCAGCTCCTCCAGGGGGTGGGGGATGAACACTGAAGCTTTCTTT. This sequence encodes CASSSRGWGMNTEAFF. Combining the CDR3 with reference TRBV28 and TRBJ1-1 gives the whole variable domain DVKVTQSSRYLVKRTGEKVFLECVQDMDHENMFWYRQDPGLGLRLIYFSYDVKMKEKGDIPEGYSVSREKKERFSLILESASTNQTSMYLCASSSRGWGMNTEAFFGQGTRLTVV.

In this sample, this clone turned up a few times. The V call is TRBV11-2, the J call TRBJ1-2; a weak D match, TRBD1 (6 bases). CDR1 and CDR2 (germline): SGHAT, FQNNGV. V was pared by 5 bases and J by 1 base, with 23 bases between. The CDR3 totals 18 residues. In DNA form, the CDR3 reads TGTGCCAGCAGCACACCCCGCCGGGGGGCGGATCGTAACTATGGCTACACCTTC. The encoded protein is CASSTPRRGADRNYGYTF. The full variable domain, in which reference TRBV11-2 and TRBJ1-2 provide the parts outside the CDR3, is EAGVAQSPRYKIIEKRQSVAFWCNPISGHATLYWYQQILGQGPKLLIQFQNNGVVDDSQLPKDRFSAERLKGVDSTLKIQPAKLEDSAVYLCASSTPRRGADRNYGYTFGSGTRLTVV.

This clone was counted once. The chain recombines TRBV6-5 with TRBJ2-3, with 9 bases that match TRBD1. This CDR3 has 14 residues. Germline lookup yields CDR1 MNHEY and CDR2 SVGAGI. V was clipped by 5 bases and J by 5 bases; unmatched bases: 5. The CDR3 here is CASSRTGDEDTQYF. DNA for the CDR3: TGTGCCAGCAGTAGGACAGGGGATGAAGATACGCAGTATTTT.